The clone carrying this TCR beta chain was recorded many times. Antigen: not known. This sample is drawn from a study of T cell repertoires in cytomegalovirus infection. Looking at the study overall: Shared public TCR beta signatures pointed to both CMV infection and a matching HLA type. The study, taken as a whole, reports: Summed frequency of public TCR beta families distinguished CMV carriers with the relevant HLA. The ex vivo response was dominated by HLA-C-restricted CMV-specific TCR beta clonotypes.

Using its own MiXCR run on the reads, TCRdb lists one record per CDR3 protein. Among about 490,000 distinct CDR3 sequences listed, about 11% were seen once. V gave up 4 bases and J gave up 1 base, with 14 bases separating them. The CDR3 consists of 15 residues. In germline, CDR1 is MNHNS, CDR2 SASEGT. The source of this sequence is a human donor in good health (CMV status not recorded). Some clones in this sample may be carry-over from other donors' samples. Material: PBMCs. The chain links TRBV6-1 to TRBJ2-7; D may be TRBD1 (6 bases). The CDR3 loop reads CASSGTMGASYEQYF. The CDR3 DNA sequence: TGTGCCAGCAGTGGGACGATGGGGGCTTCCTACGAGCAGTACTTC.